This entry features one T cell receptor beta chain sequence. What it binds is unknown. Trimming left V 1 base short and J 2 bases short, with 9 bases between. CDR1 and CDR2 from the germline V gene are SGHTA and FQGNSA. The length of the CDR3 is 16 residues. The data were obtained in a study of untreated major depressive disorder. Regarding the study as a whole: Generalizability is limited by the comparatively small study sample. Depressed patients' CD4+ T cells carried increased TRBV05-01 (Vbeta 5.1) usage versus control CD4+ T cells. Each subject's top five TRBV05-01 clones were all private.

Roughly 30 ml of blood was drawn into EDTA tubes. Generated by immunoSEQ multiplex PCR, the TCRdb table keeps only in-frame clones and is missing some. The table records 20,000 to 25,000 clones, roughly 86% of them present only once. The source material was CD4+ T cells from PBMCs. This TCR was sampled from a woman aged 40 to 50 in good health. The rearrangement uses TRBV7-2 and TRBJ1-6; a possible D gene is TRBD1 (5 bases). This CDR3 is CASSLEGSAYNSPLHF. The CDR3 DNA is TGTGCCAGCAGCTTAGAGGGGTCCGCCTATAATTCACCCCTCCACTTT. Filled out from reference TRBV7-2 and TRBJ1-6, the complete variable domain reads GAGVSQSPSNKVTEKGKDVELRCDPISGHTALYWYRQSLGQGLEFLIYFQGNSAPDKSGLPSDRFSAERTGGSVSTLTIQRTQQEDSAVYLCASSLEGSAYNSPLHFGNGTRLTVT.